Listed below are T cell receptor beta chains from one sample, sequenced in a study of T cells in Graves' hyperthyroidism and ophthalmopathy. In TCRdb, the multiplex PCR reads were re-called with MiXCR into one record per CDR3 protein. The repertoire holds 400,000 to 450,000 distinct CDR3 sequences, roughly 14% seen once, with 13% in the top ten. The sequenced sample was blood. Receptors originate from a man in his late teens or twenties with Graves' ophthalmopathy. Both conserved end residues are part of each CDR3. Each record gives: D gene, clone size, J gene, V gene, CDR3 DNA, CDR3 protein. D genes are given only for firm matches. The size of a clone is reported for some rows only, either as once, few or many, or as a class for expanded clones.

TRBD1 many TRBJ1-5 TRBV12-3/TRBV12-4 TGTGCCAGCAGTTTGACGGACAGGGACAATCAGCCCCAGCATTTT CASSLTDRDNQPQHF
- many TRBJ1-1 TRBV5-1 TGCGCCAGCAATGTCGGTAGGGGAGGCACTGAAGCTTTCTTT CASNVGRGGTEAFF
- - TRBJ1-2 TRBV5-4 TGTGCCAGCAGCTTGGAAGTTATAAGGGGTAACTATGGCTACACCTTC CASSLEVIRGNYGYTF
- many TRBJ1-5 TRBV20-1 TGCAGTGCTAGACCCCCGGGGGGAAAGAGCAATCAGCCCCAGCATTTT CSARPPGGKSNQPQHF
- many TRBJ2-5 TRBV11-2 TGTGCCAGCAGCTTAACTAGTCGAGTCGAGACCCAGTACTTC CASSLTSRVETQYF
- few TRBJ1-3 TRBV4-1 TGCGCCAGCAGCCAAGAGTGGGCTGGCTCCTCTGGAAACACCATATATTTT CASSQEWAGSSGNTIYF
- many TRBJ2-2 TRBV24-1 TGTGCCACCAGTGCAGATTTCAACACCGGGGAGCTGTTTTTT CATSADFNTGELFF
- many TRBJ2-5 TRBV2 TGTGCCAGCAGTGAATTGGGCGGCGCTTGGGAGACCCAGTACTTC CASSELGGAWETQYF
- - TRBJ2-3 TRBV19 TGTGCCAGTAGGGATATACTCGGGACAACTAGCACAGATACGCAGTATTTT CASRDILGTTSTDTQYF
TRBD1 many TRBJ1-5 TRBV2 TGTGCCAGCAGTGACAGGGGGCGTCATCAGCCCCAGCATTTT CASSDRGRHQPQHF
- many TRBJ2-5 TRBV15 TGTGCCACCAGCAGAGGCCCGAAAGAGACCCAGTACTTC CATSRGPKETQYF